Below, one TCR beta chain is given with its context. No antigen is known for it. Trimming removed 10 bases from V and 4 bases from J; junction bases left unmatched: 6. The germline V gene has CDR1 MNHNS and CDR2 SASEGT. The CDR3 totals 13 residues. This sample is drawn from a study of blood T cells in healthy people across ages. General observations from the study: PBMCs were not sorted, which prevented a conclusive comparison of naive versus antigen-experienced cells.

For the second PCR, which ran for roughly 6 to 12 cycles, a sample-barcoded 5' primer and a J-beta primer mix were used. One entry per CDR3 protein, called by TCRdb with MiXCR from the 5' RACE reads. This sample carries around 1,000,000 distinct CDR3 sequences, more than 30% of them seen once, and the ten largest clones take about an eighth. The receptor comes from a man younger than 35 in good health. Material: blood. V and J are TRBV6-1 and TRBJ2-2; 7 bases align to TRBD1. CDR3 region: CATRQGSTGELFF. The CDR3 region has the DNA TGTGCCACAAGACAGGGAAGCACCGGGGAGCTGTTTTTT.